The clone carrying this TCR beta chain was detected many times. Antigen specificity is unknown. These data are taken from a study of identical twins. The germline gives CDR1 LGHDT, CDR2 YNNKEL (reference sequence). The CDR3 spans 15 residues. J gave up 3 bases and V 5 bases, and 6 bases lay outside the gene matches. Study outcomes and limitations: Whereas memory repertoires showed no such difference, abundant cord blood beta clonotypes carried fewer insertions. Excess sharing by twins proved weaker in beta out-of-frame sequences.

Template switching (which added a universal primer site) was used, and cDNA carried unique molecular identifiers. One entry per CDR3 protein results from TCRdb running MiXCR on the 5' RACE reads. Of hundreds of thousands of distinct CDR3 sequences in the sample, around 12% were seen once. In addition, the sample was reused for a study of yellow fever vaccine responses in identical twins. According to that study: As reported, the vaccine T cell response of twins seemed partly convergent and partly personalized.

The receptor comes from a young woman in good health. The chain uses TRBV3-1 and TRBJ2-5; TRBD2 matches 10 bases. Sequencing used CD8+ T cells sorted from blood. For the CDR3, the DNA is TGTGCCAGCAGCTTGCCCCTAGCGGGAGAAGAGACCCAGTACTTC. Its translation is CASSLPLAGEETQYF.